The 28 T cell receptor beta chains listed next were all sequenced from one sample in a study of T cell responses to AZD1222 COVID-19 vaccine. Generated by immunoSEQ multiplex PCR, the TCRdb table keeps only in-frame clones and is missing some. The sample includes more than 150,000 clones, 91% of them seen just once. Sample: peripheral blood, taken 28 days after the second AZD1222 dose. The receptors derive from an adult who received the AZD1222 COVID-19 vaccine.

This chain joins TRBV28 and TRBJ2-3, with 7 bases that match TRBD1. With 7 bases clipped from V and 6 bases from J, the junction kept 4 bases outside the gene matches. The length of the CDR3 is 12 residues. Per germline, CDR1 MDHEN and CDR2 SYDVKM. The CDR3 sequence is CASTGGMDTQYF. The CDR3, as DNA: TGTGCCAGCACAGGGGGAATGGATACGCAGTATTTT.

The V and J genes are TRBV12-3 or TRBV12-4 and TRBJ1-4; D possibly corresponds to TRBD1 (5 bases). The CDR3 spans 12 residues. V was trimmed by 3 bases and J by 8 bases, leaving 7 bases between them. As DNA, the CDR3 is TGTGCCAGCAGTTTTACAGGAGAAAAACTGTTTTTT. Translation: CASSFTGEKLFF.

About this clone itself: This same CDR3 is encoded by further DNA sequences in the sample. The CDR3 region is CASSQGQGGNSPLHF. As DNA, the CDR3 is TGTGCCAGCAGCCAAGGACAGGGGGGAAATTCACCCCTCCACTTT. The V call is TRBV3-1 (or the pseudogene TRBV3-2), the J call TRBJ1-6; 9 bases match TRBD1. V gave up 1 base and J gave up 7 bases; unmatched junction bases: 2. The germline CDR1 and CDR2 sequences are LGHDT and YNNKEL (reference sequence). The CDR3 spans 15 residues.

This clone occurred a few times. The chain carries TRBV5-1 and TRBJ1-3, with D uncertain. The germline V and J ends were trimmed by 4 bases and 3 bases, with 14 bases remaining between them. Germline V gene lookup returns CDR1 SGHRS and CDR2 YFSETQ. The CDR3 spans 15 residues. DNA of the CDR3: TGCGCCAGCAGCCCGGGTAGCCAAAATGGAAACACCATATATTTT. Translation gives CASSPGSQNGNTIYF. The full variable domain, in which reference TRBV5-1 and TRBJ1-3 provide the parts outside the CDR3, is KAGVTQTPRYLIKTRGQQVTLSCSPISGHRSVSWYQQTPGQGLQFLFEYFSETQRNKGNFPGRFSGRQFSNSRSEMNVSTLELGDSALYLCASSPGSQNGNTIYFGEGSWLTVV.

CDR3 sequence (DNA): TGTGCCAGCAGTCGACTAGCGGGAGATACGCAGTATTTT. This sequence encodes CASSRLAGDTQYF. The chain links TRBV6-5 to TRBJ2-3; 10 bases agree with TRBD2. The V gene's germline CDR1 is MNHEY and CDR2 SVGAGI. With V trimmed by 5 bases and J by 5 bases, 1 base remained unmatched. This CDR3 has 13 residues.

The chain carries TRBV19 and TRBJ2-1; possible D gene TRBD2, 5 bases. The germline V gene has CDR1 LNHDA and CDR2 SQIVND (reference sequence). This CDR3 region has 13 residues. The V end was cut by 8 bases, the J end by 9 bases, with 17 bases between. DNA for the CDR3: TGTGCCAGTGAGGGCCTGATCTCTGGTGAGCAGTTCTTC. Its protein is CASEGLISGEQFF.

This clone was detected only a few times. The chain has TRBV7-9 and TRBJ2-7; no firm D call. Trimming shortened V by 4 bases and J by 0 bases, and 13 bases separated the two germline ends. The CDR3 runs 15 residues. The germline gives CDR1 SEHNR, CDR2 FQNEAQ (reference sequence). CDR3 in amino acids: CASSSPERTSYEQYF. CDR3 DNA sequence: TGTGCCAGCAGCTCCCCCGAACGGACCTCCTACGAGCAGTACTTC.

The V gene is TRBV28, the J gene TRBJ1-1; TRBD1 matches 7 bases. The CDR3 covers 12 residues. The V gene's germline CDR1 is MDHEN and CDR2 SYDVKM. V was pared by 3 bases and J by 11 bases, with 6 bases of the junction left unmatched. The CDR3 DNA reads TGTGCCAGCAGTTTGGTGGCAGGGGGTGCTTTCTTT. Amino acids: CASSLVAGGAFF.

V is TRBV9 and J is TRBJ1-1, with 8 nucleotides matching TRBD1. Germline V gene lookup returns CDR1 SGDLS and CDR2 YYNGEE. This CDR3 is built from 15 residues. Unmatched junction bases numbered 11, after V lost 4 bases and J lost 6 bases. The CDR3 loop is CASSRWTGLGAEAFF. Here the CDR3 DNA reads TGTGCCAGCAGCAGATGGACAGGGTTAGGCGCTGAAGCTTTCTTT.

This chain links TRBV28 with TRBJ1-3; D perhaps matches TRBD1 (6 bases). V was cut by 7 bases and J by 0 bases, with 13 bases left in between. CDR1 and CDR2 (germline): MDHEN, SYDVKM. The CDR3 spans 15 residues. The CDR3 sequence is CASTKTGISGNTIYF. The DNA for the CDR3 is TGTGCCAGCACTAAAACAGGGATCTCTGGAAACACCATATATTTT.

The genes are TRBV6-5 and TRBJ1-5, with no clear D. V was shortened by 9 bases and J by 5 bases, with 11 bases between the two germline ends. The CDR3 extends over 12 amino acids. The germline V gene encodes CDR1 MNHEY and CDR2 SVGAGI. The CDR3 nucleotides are TGTGCCAGATCAAGACATGATCAGCCCCAGCATTTT. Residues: CARSRHDQPQHF.

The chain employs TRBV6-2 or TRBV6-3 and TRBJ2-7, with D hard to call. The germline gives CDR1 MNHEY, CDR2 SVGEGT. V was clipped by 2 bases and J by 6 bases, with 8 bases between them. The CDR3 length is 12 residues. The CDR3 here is CASSYPQFEQYF. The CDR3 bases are TGTGCCAGCAGTTACCCCCAATTCGAGCAGTACTTC.

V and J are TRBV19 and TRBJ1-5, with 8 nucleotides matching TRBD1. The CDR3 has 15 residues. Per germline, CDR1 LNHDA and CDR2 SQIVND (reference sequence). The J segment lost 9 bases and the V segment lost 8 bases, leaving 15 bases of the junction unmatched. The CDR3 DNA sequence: TGTGCCAGTCGGTATCAGGGGGCCGTTTTTTCGCCCCAGCATTTT. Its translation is CASRYQGAVFSPQHF.

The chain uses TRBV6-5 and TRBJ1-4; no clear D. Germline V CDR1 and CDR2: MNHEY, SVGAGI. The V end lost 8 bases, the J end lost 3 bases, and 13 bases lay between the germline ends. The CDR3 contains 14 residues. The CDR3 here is CASQAERANEKLFF. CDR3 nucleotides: TGTGCCAGCCAAGCTGAGAGGGCTAATGAAAAACTGTTTTTT.

The CDR3 spells CASSAGQLLYYNEQFF. CDR3 DNA sequence: TGTGCCAGCAGCGCCGGACAGCTCTTATACTACAATGAGCAGTTCTTC. V gene TRBV9 combines with J gene TRBJ2-1; the D gene is possibly TRBD1 (6 bases). The CDR3 length is 16 residues. The germline V and J ends were trimmed by 3 bases and 3 bases, with 16 bases remaining between them. The germline V gene has CDR1 SGDLS and CDR2 YYNGEE.

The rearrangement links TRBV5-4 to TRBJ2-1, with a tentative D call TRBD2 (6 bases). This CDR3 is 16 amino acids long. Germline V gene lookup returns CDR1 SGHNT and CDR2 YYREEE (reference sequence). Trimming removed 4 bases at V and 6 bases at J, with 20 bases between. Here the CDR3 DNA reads TGTGCCAGCAGCCCCCGAGGAGGGTTTGAGGCCAATGAGCAGTTCTTC. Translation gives CASSPRGGFEANEQFF.

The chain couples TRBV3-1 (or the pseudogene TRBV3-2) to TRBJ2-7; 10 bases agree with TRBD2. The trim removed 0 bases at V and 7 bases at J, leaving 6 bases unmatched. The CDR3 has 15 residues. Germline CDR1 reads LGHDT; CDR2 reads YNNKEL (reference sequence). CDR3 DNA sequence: TGTGCCAGCAGCCAAGATATGAGTAGCGGGAGGGAGCAGTACTTC. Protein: CASSQDMSSGREQYF.

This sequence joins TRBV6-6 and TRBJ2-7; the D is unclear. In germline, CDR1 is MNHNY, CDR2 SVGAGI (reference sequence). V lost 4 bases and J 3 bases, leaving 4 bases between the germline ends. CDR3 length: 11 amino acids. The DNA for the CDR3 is TGTGCCAGCAGTTCTCACTACGAGCAGTACTTC. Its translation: CASSSHYEQYF.

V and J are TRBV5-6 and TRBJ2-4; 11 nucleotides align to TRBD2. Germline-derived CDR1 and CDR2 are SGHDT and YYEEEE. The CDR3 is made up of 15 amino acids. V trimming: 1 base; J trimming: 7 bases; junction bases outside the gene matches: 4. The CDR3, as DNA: TGTGCCAGCAGCTTGCTTACTAGCGGGAGTAACATTCAGTACTTC. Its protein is CASSLLTSGSNIQYF.

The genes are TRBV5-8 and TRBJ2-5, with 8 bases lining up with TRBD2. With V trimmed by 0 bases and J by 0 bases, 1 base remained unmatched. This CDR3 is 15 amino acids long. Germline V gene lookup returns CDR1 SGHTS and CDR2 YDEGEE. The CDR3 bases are TGTGCCAGCAGCTTGGGACTAGCGAACCAAGAGACCCAGTACTTC. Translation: CASSLGLANQETQYF.

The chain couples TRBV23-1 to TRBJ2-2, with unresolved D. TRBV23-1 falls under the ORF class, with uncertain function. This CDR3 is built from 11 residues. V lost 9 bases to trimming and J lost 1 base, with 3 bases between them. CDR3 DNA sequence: TGCGCCAGAAAGAACACCGGGGAGCTGTTTTTT. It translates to CARKNTGELFF.

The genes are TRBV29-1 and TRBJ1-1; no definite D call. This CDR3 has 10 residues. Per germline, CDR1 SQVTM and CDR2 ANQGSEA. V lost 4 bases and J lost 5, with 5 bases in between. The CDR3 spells CSVAWTEAFF. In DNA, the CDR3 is TGCAGCGTTGCCTGGACTGAAGCTTTCTTT.

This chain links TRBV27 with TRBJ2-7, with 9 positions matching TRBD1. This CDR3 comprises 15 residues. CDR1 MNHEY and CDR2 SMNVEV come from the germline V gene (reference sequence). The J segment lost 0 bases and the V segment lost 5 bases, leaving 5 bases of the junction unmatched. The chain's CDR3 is CASSPGTGSSYEQYF. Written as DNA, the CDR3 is TGTGCCAGCAGTCCGGGGACAGGGAGCTCCTACGAGCAGTACTTC.

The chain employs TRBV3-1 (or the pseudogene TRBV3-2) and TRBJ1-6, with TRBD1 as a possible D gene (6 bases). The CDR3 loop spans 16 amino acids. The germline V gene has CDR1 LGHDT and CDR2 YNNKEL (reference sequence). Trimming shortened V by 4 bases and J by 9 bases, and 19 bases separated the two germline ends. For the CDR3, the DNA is TGTGCCAGCAGCCCAAGTGTACAGGGAGGGGGTTCACCCCTCCACTTT. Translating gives CASSPSVQGGGSPLHF.

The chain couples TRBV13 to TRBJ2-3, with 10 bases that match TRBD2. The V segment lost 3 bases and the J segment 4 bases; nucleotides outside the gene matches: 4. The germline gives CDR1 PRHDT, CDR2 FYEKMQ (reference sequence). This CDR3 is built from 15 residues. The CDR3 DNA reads TGTGCCAGCAGCTTGACTAGCGGGCGGGCAGATACGCAGTATTTT. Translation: CASSLTSGRADTQYF. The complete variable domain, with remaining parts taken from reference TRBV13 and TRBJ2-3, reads AAGVIQSPRHLIKEKRETATLKCYPIPRHDTVYWYQQGPGQDPQFLISFYEKMQSDKGSIPDRFSAQQFSDYHSELNMSSLELGDSALYFCASSLTSGRADTQYFGPGTRLTVL.

CDR3 nucleotides: TGTGCCAGCAGTGAAAGTCTAGCGGGAGATACGCAGTATTTT. It is translated as CASSESLAGDTQYF. This chain uses TRBV2 with TRBJ2-3; 8 bases line up with TRBD2. Germline-derived CDR1 and CDR2 are SNHLY and FYNNEI. V lost 2 bases to trimming and J lost 5 bases; unmatched junction nucleotides: 3. This CDR3 comprises 14 residues.

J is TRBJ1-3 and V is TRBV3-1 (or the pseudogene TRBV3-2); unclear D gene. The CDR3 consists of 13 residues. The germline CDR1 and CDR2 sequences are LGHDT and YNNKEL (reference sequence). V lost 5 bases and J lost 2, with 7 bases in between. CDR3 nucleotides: TGTGCCAGCAGCGCTAGTACTGGAAACACCATATATTTT. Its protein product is CASSASTGNTIYF.

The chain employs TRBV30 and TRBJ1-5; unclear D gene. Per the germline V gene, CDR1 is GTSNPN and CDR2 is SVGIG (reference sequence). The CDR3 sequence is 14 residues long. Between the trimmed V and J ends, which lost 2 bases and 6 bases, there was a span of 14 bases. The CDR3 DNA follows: TGTGCCTGGAGTTCGGATGCGGGTGCTCAGCCCCAGCATTTT. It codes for CAWSSDAGAQPQHF.